This TCR beta chain derives from a study of cytomegalovirus exposure and HLA in healthy donors. Across the whole study: The approximately 700 first-cohort repertoires shared a platform with the approximately 110 validation repertoires, as reported in a later analysis. Study outcomes and limitations: The finding came from a later analysis; first-cohort TCR clusters tended to co-occur in the 110 or so validation repertoires. Cytomegalovirus association was assigned to around 150 TCR beta chains.

The V and J ends lost 3 bases and 1 base respectively, with 9 bases between them. CDR1 is MNHEY and CDR2 is SVGAGI in the germline V gene. The CDR3 is 14 amino acids. Remarks on this clone: What it recognizes is unknown.

The data were produced by immunoSEQ multiplex PCR, yet TCRdb's version contains in-frame clones alone and is incomplete. The data show about 58,000 clones, around 90% seen once. The source material was PBMCs. This sequence joins TRBV6-5 and TRBJ1-1; D not certain. The TCR sequence derives from a man aged 18 to 30 in good health and CMV-seronegative. CDR3 region: CASSYPHTNTEAFF. In DNA form, the CDR3 reads TGTGCCAGCAGTTATCCCCACACGAACACTGAAGCTTTCTTT.